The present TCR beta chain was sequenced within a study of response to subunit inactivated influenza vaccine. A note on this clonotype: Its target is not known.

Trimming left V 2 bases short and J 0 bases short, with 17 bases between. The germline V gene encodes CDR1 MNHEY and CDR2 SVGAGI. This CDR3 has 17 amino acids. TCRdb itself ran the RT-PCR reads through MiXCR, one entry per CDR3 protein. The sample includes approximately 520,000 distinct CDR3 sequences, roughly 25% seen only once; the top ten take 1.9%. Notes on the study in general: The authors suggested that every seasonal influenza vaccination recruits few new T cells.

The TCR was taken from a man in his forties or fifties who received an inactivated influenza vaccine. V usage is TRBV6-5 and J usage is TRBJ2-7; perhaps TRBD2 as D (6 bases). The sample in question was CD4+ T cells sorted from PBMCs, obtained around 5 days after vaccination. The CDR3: CASSYAGGTGSSYEQYF. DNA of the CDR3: TGTGCCAGCAGTTACGCGGGCGGGACTGGATCCTCCTACGAGCAGTACTTC.